The entry below describes one TCR beta chain. Its target is unknown. The data originate from a study of cytomegalovirus exposure and HLA in healthy donors. The study, taken as a whole, reports: The study reported that TCR beta sequences accurately predicted HLA-A and HLA-B alleles in most subjects.

The V end lost 6 bases, the J end lost 4 bases, and 7 bases lay between the germline ends. The CDR3 runs to 12 residues. Per germline, CDR1 SEHNR and CDR2 FQNEAQ (reference sequence). The PCR had 60 Vbeta and 13 Jbeta primers. The repertoire was sequenced with immunoSEQ multiplex PCR; TCRdb's copy has only in-frame clones and lacks some. The repertoire holds about 130,000 clones, with more than 65% as singletons. Specimen: PBMCs. The V call is TRBV7-9, the J call TRBJ2-1, with unresolved D. The sequence came from a woman in her thirties or forties in good health and CMV-seropositive. The CDR3 region is CASSFNYNEQFF. The CDR3 coding sequence is TGTGCCAGCAGTTTTAATTACAATGAGCAGTTCTTC.